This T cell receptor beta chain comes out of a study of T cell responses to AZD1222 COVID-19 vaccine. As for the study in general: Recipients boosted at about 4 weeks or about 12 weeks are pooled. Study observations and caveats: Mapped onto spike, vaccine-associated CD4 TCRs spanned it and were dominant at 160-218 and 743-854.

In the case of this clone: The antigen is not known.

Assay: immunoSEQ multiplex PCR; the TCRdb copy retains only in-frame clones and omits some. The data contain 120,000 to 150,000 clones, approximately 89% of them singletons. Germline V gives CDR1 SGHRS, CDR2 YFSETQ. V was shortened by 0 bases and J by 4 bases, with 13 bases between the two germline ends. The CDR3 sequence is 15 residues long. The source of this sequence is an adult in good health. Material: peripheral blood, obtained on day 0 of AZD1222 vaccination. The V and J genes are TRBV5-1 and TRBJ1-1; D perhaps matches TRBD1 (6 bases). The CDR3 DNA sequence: TGCGCCAGCAGCTTGGTCGAGGGGGATGGCACTGAAGCTTTCTTT. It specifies CASSLVEGDGTEAFF.